This T cell receptor beta chain was retrieved from a study of blood T cell repertoires in COVID-19. Overall study: T cells, B-cell-depleted T cells, or PBMCs supplied cDNA or gDNA.

In the original workflow: Amplification with reference gene primers provided the estimates of nucleated cell counts. The assay was immunoSEQ multiplex PCR, and TCRdb's table has in-frame clones only and misses some. V and J calls and clone size are as listed in that table; D and trimming were resolved from the DNA. The sample shows fewer than 250,000 clones, about nine tenths of them seen only once. CDR1 SNHLY and CDR2 FYNNEI come from the germline V gene. CDR3 length: 13 residues. Trimming stripped 7 bases from V and 5 bases from J, with 14 bases between. The sample consisted of peripheral blood. The clonotype originates from a man aged 25 to 45 with COVID-19, enrolled during active disease. The rearrangement joins TRBV2 to TRBJ2-5; possible D gene TRBD2, 6 bases. The CDR3 sequence is CASTRDLGETQYF. Written as DNA, the CDR3 is TGTGCCAGCACCCGGGACTTAGGGGAGACCCAGTACTTC.